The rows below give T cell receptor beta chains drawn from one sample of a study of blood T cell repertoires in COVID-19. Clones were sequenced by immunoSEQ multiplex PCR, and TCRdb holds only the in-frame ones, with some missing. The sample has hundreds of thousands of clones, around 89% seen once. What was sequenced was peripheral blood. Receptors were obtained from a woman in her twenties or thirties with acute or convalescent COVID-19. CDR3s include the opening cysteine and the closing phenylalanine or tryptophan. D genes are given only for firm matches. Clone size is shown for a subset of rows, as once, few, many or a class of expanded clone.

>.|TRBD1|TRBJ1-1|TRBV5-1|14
CASLTIPGGTEAFF
TGCGCCAGCCTTACCATCCCAGGGGGCACTGAAGCTTTCTTT
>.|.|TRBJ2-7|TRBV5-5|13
CASSLVRQAEEYF
TGTGCCAGCAGCTTGGTAAGACAGGCTGAGGAGTACTTC
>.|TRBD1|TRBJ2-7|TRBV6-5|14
CASSPGQGFIEQYF
TGTGCCAGCAGTCCGGGACAGGGTTTTATCGAGCAGTACTTC
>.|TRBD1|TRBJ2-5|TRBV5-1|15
CASSTQTGGRETQYF
TGCGCCAGCAGCACCCAGACAGGGGGCCGGGAGACCCAGTACTTC
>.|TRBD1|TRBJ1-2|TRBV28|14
CASLSGDRVYGYTF
TGTGCCAGCCTCTCGGGGGACAGGGTTTATGGCTACACCTTC
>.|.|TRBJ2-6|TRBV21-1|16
CASSRLAPSGANVLTF
TGTGCCAGCAGCAGGCTAGCCCCCTCTGGGGCCAACGTCCTGACTTTC
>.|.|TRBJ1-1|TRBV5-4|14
CASRPGVLNTEAFF
TGTGCCAGCAGGCCCGGGGTGCTAAACACTGAAGCTTTCTTT
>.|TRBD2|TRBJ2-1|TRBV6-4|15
CASSTIAGGPTEQFF
TGTGCCAGCAGCACCATAGCGGGGGGGCCCACTGAGCAGTTCTTC
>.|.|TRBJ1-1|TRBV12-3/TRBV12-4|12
CASRPGGGQAFF
TGTGCCAGCAGACCCGGCGGGGGGCAGGCTTTCTTT
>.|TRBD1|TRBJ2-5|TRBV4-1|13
CASSPTGGETQYF
TGCGCCAGCAGCCCAACAGGGGGAGAGACCCAGTACTTC
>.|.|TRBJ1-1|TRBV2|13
CASYRALNTEAFF
TGTGCCAGCTACAGGGCCTTGAACACTGAAGCTTTCTTT
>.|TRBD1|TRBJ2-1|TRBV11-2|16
CASSRPRDSLYNEQFF
TGTGCCAGCAGCCGGCCCCGGGACAGCCTATACAATGAGCAGTTCTTC
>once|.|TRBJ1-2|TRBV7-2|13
CASSLGVGDGYTF
TGTGCCAGCAGCTTAGGGGTTGGAGATGGCTACACCTTC
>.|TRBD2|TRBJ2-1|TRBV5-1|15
CASSLIVSGGNEQFF
TGCGCCAGCAGCTTGATTGTCTCGGGGGGCAATGAGCAGTTCTTC
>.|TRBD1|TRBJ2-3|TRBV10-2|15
CASSESGQGEDTQYF
TGCGCCAGCAGTGAGTCAGGACAGGGGGAGGATACGCAGTATTTT
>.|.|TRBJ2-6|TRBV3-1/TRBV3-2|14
CASSQGPGANVLTF
TGTGCCAGCAGCCAGGGGCCTGGGGCCAACGTCCTGACTTTC
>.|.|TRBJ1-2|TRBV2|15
CASREQGLRDYGYTF
TGTGCCAGCAGGGAACAGGGATTAAGGGACTATGGCTACACCTTC
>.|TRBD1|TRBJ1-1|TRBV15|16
CATSRDLGQGSTEAFF
TGTGCCACCAGCAGAGATCTTGGACAGGGGAGCACTGAAGCTTTCTTT
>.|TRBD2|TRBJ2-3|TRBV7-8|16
CASSLISGNEIDTQYF
TGTGCCAGCAGCTTAATTAGCGGGAATGAGATCGATACGCAGTATTTT
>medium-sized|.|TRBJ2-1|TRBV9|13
CASSVGPGVEQFF
TGTGCCAGCAGCGTAGGGCCAGGGGTTGAGCAGTTCTTC
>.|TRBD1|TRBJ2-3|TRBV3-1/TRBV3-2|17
CASSHQRPGQGRTTQYF
TGTGCCAGCAGCCACCAACGACCGGGACAGGGAAGGACTACGCAGTATTTT
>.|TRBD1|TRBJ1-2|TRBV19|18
CASSKPPLTGGETYGYTF
TGTGCCAGTAGTAAACCCCCCCTGACAGGGGGCGAGACGTATGGCTACACCTTC
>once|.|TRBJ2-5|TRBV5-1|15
CASSFRDSMRETQYF
TGCGCCAGCAGCTTTCGGGACTCAATGCGGGAGACCCAGTACTTC
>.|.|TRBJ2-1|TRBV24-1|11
CATQGINEQFF
TGTGCCACCCAGGGTATCAATGAGCAGTTCTTC
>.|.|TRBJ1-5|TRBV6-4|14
CASTDVKGGQPQHF
TGTGCCAGCACCGATGTGAAGGGAGGTCAGCCCCAGCATTTT
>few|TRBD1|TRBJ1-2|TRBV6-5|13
CATTTGVGYGYTF
TGTGCCACCACGACAGGGGTTGGTTATGGCTACACCTTC
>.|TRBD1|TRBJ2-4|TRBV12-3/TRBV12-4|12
CASSHGQGVLIF
TGTGCCAGCAGCCACGGACAGGGGGTCCTTATCTTC
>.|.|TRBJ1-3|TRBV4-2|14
CASSLPERGNTIYF
TGTGCCAGCAGCCTCCCCGAGAGAGGAAACACCATATATTTT
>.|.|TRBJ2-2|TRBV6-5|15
CASSYRGIRRGELFF
TGTGCCAGCAGTTACCGCGGAATTAGGAGGGGGGAGCTGTTTTTT